This TCR beta chain comes out of a study of blood T cell repertoires in COVID-19. The wider study: Material from acute and convalescent COVID-19 was sourced from the United States, Italy and Spain. Sample material is recorded as cDNA or gDNA derived from T cells, B-cell-depleted T cells, or PBMCs.

Germline trimming cut 2 bases from V and 7 bases from J; bases unmatched to any gene: 8. The germline V gene encodes CDR1 LGHDT and CDR2 YNNKEL (reference sequence). This CDR3 has 15 amino acids. Authors' methods: Reference gene primer amplification gave estimated nucleated cell counts. Sequenced by immunoSEQ multiplex PCR; TCRdb stores in-frame clones only, minus some. The V and J calls and the clone size are those of that table, but D and trimming were determined from the DNA. This sample carries 100,000 to 150,000 clones, 80% to 85% of them seen once, and the ten largest clones take 3.8%. J is TRBJ2-1 and V is TRBV3-1 (or the pseudogene TRBV3-2), with TRBD2 matching 7 bases. Sequences were obtained from peripheral blood. The sequence was obtained from a woman aged 50 to 65 with acute or convalescent COVID-19. This CDR3 is CASSQYRREYNEQFF. For the CDR3, the DNA is TGTGCCAGCAGCCAATATCGGCGGGAGTATAATGAGCAGTTCTTC.